The 6 T cell receptor beta chains in this list originate from one sample, sequenced in a study of blood T cell repertoires in COVID-19. TCRdb's table, derived via immunoSEQ multiplex PCR, lists solely in-frame clones and lacks some. Among under 200,000 clones listed, 70% to 85% were seen once. The sample was PBMCs or T cells enriched from blood (not recorded which). The receptors originated from a man aged 45-65 years who had recovered from COVID-19.

CDR3 sequence reads: CAWSVKDRGVYEQYF. Here the CDR3 DNA reads TGTGCCTGGAGTGTGAAGGACCGGGGTGTGTACGAGCAGTACTTC. This chain connects TRBV30 to TRBJ2-7; D is possibly TRBD2 (5 bases). The CDR3 has 15 amino acids. The germline CDR1 and CDR2 sequences are GTSNPN and SVGIG (reference sequence). Trimming shortened V by 0 bases and J by 4 bases, and 16 bases separated the two germline ends. Full variable domain (remainder filled in from reference TRBV30 and TRBJ2-7): SQTIHQWPATLVQPVGSPLSLECTVEGTSNPNLYWYRQAAGRGLQLLFYSVGIGQISSEVPQNLSASRPQDRQFILSSKKLLLSDSGFYLCAWSVKDRGVYEQYFGPGTRLTVT.

The chain joins TRBV4-3 to TRBJ1-2; D gene ambiguous. The V end lost 2 bases, the J end lost 3 bases, and 13 bases lay between the germline ends. Germline V gene data show CDR1 as LGHNA and CDR2 as YSLEER. This CDR3 comprises 15 residues. CDR3 loop: CASSQSRSLYYGYTF. The CDR3 DNA follows: TGCGCCAGCAGCCAATCGCGGTCACTCTACTATGGCTACACCTTC.

The rearrangement links TRBV11-3 to TRBJ2-3; TRBD2 aligns across 8 bases. Germline V gene lookup returns CDR1 SGHNT and CDR2 YENEEA. V trimming: 3 bases; J trimming: 1 base; junction bases outside the gene matches: 0. This CDR3 has 14 amino acids. The chain's CDR3 is CASSFSGGTDTQYF. The DNA of the CDR3 is TGTGCCAGCAGCTTTAGCGGGGGCACAGATACGCAGTATTTT.

This chain connects TRBV10-2 to TRBJ2-2; D is possibly TRBD2 (7 bases). CDR3 length: 14 amino acids. Looked up from germline, CDR1 is WSHSY and CDR2 is SAAADI. The germline V and J ends were trimmed by 5 bases and 4 bases, with 11 bases remaining between them. Here the CDR3 reads CASSSGGFTGELFF. For the CDR3, the DNA is TGCGCCAGCAGTTCGGGGGGCTTCACCGGGGAGCTGTTTTTT.

V is TRBV9 and J is TRBJ2-7; TRBD2 aligns across 11 bases. Germline V lookup: CDR1 SGDLS, CDR2 YYNGEE. With V trimmed by 2 bases and J by 3 bases, 4 bases remained unmatched. CDR3 length equals 15 residues. CDR3 nucleotides: TGTGCCAGCAGCGTCGGGACTAGCGGAGTCTACGAGCAGTACTTC. Its translation: CASSVGTSGVYEQYF.

V usage is TRBV18 and J usage is TRBJ2-3; no clear D gene. The V and J ends lost 5 bases and 4 bases respectively, with 16 bases between them. Germline CDR1 KGHSH, CDR2 LQKENI. CDR3 length equals 15 residues. CDR3 bases: TGTGCCAGCTCAACATCGCCCCTTGGTCCAGATACGCAGTATTTT. Encoded protein: CASSTSPLGPDTQYF.